The next 23 T cell receptor beta chains were all read from a single sample in a study of cytomegalovirus exposure and HLA in healthy donors. This PCR relied on a set of 60 Vbeta primers and 13 Jbeta primers. Sequencing was performed with immunoSEQ multiplex PCR; in TCRdb, only in-frame clones are kept and a portion is missing. Of some 110,000 clones in the sample, 65% to 75% were seen once. Sequenced material: PBMCs. These receptors were taken from a woman aged 50 to 65 in good health and CMV-seropositive.

The chain recombines TRBV4-2 with TRBJ1-1; D may be TRBD1 (6 bases). V lost 0 bases and J 5 bases, leaving 16 bases between the germline ends. This CDR3 comprises 16 residues. CDR1 LGHNA and CDR2 YNFKEQ come from the germline V gene. The CDR3 DNA reads as TGTGCCAGCAGCCAAGATCGCGGACAGATGCGTACTGAAGCTTTCTTT. Translation gives CASSQDRGQMRTEAFF.

The J gene is TRBJ1-1, the V gene TRBV25-1; D not resolved. The CDR3 extends over 11 amino acids. Trimming cost V 6 bases and J 6 bases, with 8 bases left between them. Germline V gene data show CDR1 as MGHDK and CDR2 as SYGVNS. The CDR3 region has the DNA TGTGCCAGCAGCGAGTCCTCTGAAGCTTTCTTT. The encoded protein is CASSESSEAFF.

The J gene is TRBJ1-4, the V gene TRBV5-1; D may be TRBD1 (5 bases). The CDR3 extends over 17 amino acids. V shed 1 base and J shed 6 bases, with 19 bases lying between them. Germline CDR1 is SGHRS and CDR2 is YFSETQ. CDR3 protein: CASSLTGAHLSYEKLFF. The CDR3 nucleotides read TGCGCCAGCAGCTTGACAGGAGCCCACCTTAGTTATGAAAAACTGTTTTTT.

A few counts support this clone. This chain links TRBV6-6 with TRBJ1-1; D might be TRBD1 (6 bases). Deletions cut 2 bases from V and 3 bases from J, with 16 bases between. Germline CDR1 reads MNHNY; CDR2 reads SVGAGI (reference sequence). The CDR3 extends over 16 amino acids. The CDR3 DNA reads as TGTGCCAGCAGTTACGGGACATCGGGGTTGTACACTGAAGCTTTCTTT. Translation: CASSYGTSGLYTEAFF.

This clone was observed a handful of times. The J gene is TRBJ1-4, the V gene TRBV19; 8 nucleotides match TRBD1. CDR1 is LNHDA, CDR2 SQIVND, per germline (reference sequence). The CDR3 has 18 amino acids. Trimming cost V 5 bases and J 0 bases; bases outside gene matches: 11. In nucleotides, the CDR3 is TGTGCCAGTAGTGCCGGGACAGGCGTTTGGGCAACTAATGAAAAACTGTTTTTT. Its translation is CASSAGTGVWATNEKLFF.

The rearrangement links TRBV5-1 to TRBJ2-3; 7 nucleotides align to TRBD2. This CDR3 comprises 15 residues. Trimming cost V 2 bases and J 0 bases; bases outside gene matches: 3. Germline assignment: CDR1 SGHRS and CDR2 YFSETQ. CDR3 sequence: CASSLSGTSTDTQYF. CDR3 nucleotide sequence: TGCGCCAGCAGCTTAAGCGGGACGAGCACAGATACGCAGTATTTT.

Note on this clone: The junction departs from germline at one end; a sequencing error may be responsible. The gene calls are TRBV18 and TRBJ1-1, with a weak D call TRBD1 (5 bases). In germline, CDR1 is KGHSH, CDR2 LQKENI. The CDR3 covers 15 residues. As DNA, the CDR3 is TGTGCCAGCTCACCGTCGACAGACCCGAACACTGAAACTTTCTTT. It codes for CASSPSTDPNTETFF.

The chain has TRBV7-2 and TRBJ2-5, with 9 bases lining up with TRBD1. After removal of 5 bases from V and 5 bases from J, the junction contained 3 bases not matched to a gene. This CDR3 comprises 13 residues. Germline values: CDR1 SGHTA, CDR2 FQGNSA. The CDR3, as DNA: TGTGCCAGCAGCCGACAGGGGGGGGAGACCCAGTACTTC. Translation: CASSRQGGETQYF.

J is TRBJ2-5 and V is TRBV27, with D possibly being TRBD1 (5 bases). This CDR3 is built from 13 residues. Trimming shortened V by 6 bases and J by 5 bases, and 13 bases separated the two germline ends. Germline V gene sequence: CDR1 MNHEY, CDR2 SMNVEV (reference sequence). This chain's CDR3 is CASSPIHRETQYF. DNA of the CDR3: TGTGCCAGCAGCCCAATCCACAGGGAGACCCAGTACTTC.

The V gene is TRBV30, the J gene TRBJ2-2; 7 positions match TRBD1. Germline values: CDR1 GTSNPN, CDR2 SVGIG (reference sequence). Trimming at V came to 2 bases and at J to 4 bases, leaving 4 bases not matched to a gene. CDR3 length: 14 residues. CDR3 residues: CAWSLTGATGELFF. The CDR3 nucleotides are TGTGCCTGGAGTTTAACAGGGGCCACCGGGGAGCTGTTTTTT.

The table lists this clone with a few counts. The chain recombines TRBV5-1 with TRBJ2-2; TRBD1 agrees at 11 bases. The trim removed 4 bases at V and 0 bases at J, leaving 5 bases unmatched. This CDR3 contains 17 residues. The germline V gene has CDR1 SGHRS and CDR2 YFSETQ. The CDR3 loop reads CASSRGTGGTNTGELFF. CDR3 nucleotides: TGCGCCAGCAGCCGAGGGACAGGGGGGACGAACACCGGGGAGCTGTTTTTT.

The chain recombines TRBV30 with TRBJ1-2; D ambiguous. Germline V CDR1 and CDR2: GTSNPN, SVGIG (reference sequence). Trimming pared 0 bases from V and 7 bases from J, leaving 9 bases between. CDR3 size: 12 residues. The CDR3 nucleotides are TGTGCCTGGAGTGTCGGGGTCCTTGGCTACACCTTC. It yields the protein CAWSVGVLGYTF.

The chain combines TRBV4-1 with TRBJ1-4; TRBD1 aligns across 9 bases. Germline trimming cut 4 bases from V and 8 bases from J; bases unmatched to any gene: 5. Germline assignment: CDR1 MGHRA and CDR2 YSYEKL. The CDR3 totals 14 residues. Here the CDR3 DNA reads TGCGCCAGCAGCCGGGGGGACAGGGCGGAAAAACTGTTTTTT. The encoded protein is CASSRGDRAEKLFF.

The chain joins TRBV30 to TRBJ2-3; a weak D match, TRBD2 (6 bases). Germline CDR1 and CDR2: GTSNPN and SVGIG (reference sequence). V lost 3 bases and J lost 0, with 7 bases in between. The CDR3 contains 13 residues. The CDR3 sequence is CAWRGLSTDTQYF. CDR3 bases: TGTGCCTGGAGGGGACTCAGCACAGATACGCAGTATTTT.

In its sample, this clone was seen once. The chain couples TRBV27 to TRBJ2-1; TRBD2 is a possible D gene (6 bases). Germline values: CDR1 MNHEY, CDR2 SMNVEV (reference sequence). This CDR3 is 12 amino acids long. V was cut by 3 bases and J by 9 bases, with 9 bases left in between. CDR3 in DNA: TGTGCCAGCAGTTTTCTAGCGTCTGAGCAGTTCTTC. Protein product: CASSFLASEQFF.

The chain has TRBV30 and TRBJ1-2; TRBD1 matches 10 bases. Germline assignment: CDR1 GTSNPN and CDR2 SVGIG (reference sequence). The CDR3 has 16 residues. J lost 4 bases, V lost 1 base, and 9 bases had no gene match. Written as DNA, the CDR3 is TGTGCCTGGAGTGCCCAAGACAGGGGGCGCGCCTATGGCTACACCTTC. Protein product: CAWSAQDRGRAYGYTF.

V usage is TRBV21-1 and J usage is TRBJ1-1. TRBV21-1 is a recognized pseudogene. The CDR3 totals 21 residues. The DNA for the CDR3 is TGTGCCAGCAGCAAAGTTTTCAATAGGCCCCTCCCGCGGGGCTGGGGCACTGAAGCTTTCTTT. It yields the protein CASSKVFNRPLPRGWGTEAFF.

V is TRBV19 and J is TRBJ1-1; TRBD1 matches at 7 bases. The germline V gene has CDR1 LNHDA and CDR2 SQIVND (reference sequence). CDR3 size: 15 residues. Trimming at V came to 8 bases and at J to 4 bases, leaving 13 bases not matched to a gene. The CDR3 here is CASGKDRHKITEAFF. The DNA of the CDR3 is TGTGCCAGTGGTAAGGACAGGCACAAGATCACTGAAGCTTTCTTT.

The CDR3 spells CASSIRDTGELFF. CDR3 sequence (DNA): TGTGCCAGTAGTATACGGGATACCGGGGAGCTGTTTTTT. The rearrangement links TRBV19 to TRBJ2-2; possible D gene TRBD2, 5 bases. Germline V gives CDR1 LNHDA, CDR2 SQIVND (reference sequence). The CDR3 runs 13 residues. The ends were cut back, 2 bases at V and 5 bases at J, with 6 bases in the middle.

This chain connects TRBV18 to TRBJ2-2; possible D gene TRBD1, 5 bases. From germline, CDR1 is KGHSH and CDR2 LQKENI. The CDR3 extends over 16 amino acids. Trimming removed 1 base at V and 3 bases at J, with 12 bases between. CDR3 residues: CASSPLRGGDTGELFF. In nucleotides, the CDR3 is TGTGCCAGCTCACCACTAAGGGGTGGTGACACCGGGGAGCTGTTTTTT.

This clone showed up just a few times. The chain uses TRBV19 and TRBJ1-2, with 8 bases fitting TRBD1. Germline-derived CDR1 and CDR2 are LNHDA and SQIVND (reference sequence). V gave up 6 bases and J gave up 7 bases; unmatched junction bases: 7. This CDR3 contains 13 residues. The CDR3: CASSIQGDSGYTF. The DNA for the CDR3 is TGTGCCAGTAGCATACAGGGGGACAGTGGCTACACCTTC.

The J gene is TRBJ1-2, the V gene TRBV30; 8 nucleotides match TRBD1. Germline CDR1 and CDR2: GTSNPN and SVGIG (reference sequence). The CDR3 is 14 amino acids. The trim removed 4 bases at V and 5 bases at J, leaving 9 bases unmatched. The CDR3 nucleotides are TGTGCCTGGAAACGGGAAGGACAGGGATATGGCTACACCTTC. It codes for CAWKREGQGYGYTF.

The chain uses TRBV7-9 and TRBJ2-3; no definite D call. The CDR3 consists of 16 residues. The germline V gene has CDR1 SEHNR and CDR2 FQNEAQ (reference sequence). V lost 1 base to trimming and J lost 1 base, with 12 bases between them. The CDR3 is CASSLEYRQGTDTQYF. In nucleotides, the CDR3 is TGTGCCAGCAGCTTAGAGTACCGGCAGGGCACAGATACGCAGTATTTT.